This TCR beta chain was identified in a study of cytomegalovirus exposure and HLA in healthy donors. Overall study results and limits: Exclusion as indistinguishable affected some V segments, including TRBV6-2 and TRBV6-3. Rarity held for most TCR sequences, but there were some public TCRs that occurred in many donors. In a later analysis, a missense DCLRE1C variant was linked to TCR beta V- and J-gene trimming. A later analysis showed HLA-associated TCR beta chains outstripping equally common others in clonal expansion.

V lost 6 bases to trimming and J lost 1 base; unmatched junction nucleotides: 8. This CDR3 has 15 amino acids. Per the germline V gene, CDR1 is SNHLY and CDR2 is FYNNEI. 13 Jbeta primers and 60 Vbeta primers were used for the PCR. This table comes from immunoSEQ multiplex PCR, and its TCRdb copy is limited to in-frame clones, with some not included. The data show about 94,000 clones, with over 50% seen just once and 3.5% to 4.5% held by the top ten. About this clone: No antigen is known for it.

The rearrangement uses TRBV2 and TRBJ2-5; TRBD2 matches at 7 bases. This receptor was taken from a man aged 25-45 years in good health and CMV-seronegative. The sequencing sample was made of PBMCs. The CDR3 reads CASRKGTILQETQYF. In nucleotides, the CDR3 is TGTGCCAGCAGAAAAGGGACTATACTCCAAGAGACCCAGTACTTC.